This T cell receptor beta chain was retrieved from a study of response to subunit inactivated influenza vaccine. TCRdb reprocessed the RT-PCR reads with MiXCR, giving one entry per CDR3 protein. The table shows 560,000 or so distinct CDR3 sequences, with 7.6% occurring only once. The CDR3 runs to 13 residues. CDR1 and CDR2 from the germline V gene are MGHRA and YSYEKL. The V end was cut by 0 bases, the J end by 7 bases, with 7 bases between. The sample was PBMCs from blood, taken around 25 months after vaccination. J is TRBJ1-5 and V is TRBV4-1; tentatively, D is TRBD1 (6 bases). This TCR was sampled from a man between 45 and 75 years old who received an inactivated influenza vaccine. Here the CDR3 reads CASSQDQGQPQHF. CDR3 bases: TGCGCCAGCAGCCAAGATCAGGGGCAGCCCCAGCATTTT.